One sample yielded the 15 T cell receptor beta chains listed below, sequenced in a study of CD8 T cells in Susac syndrome. RNA amounts of about 0.45 to 1 ug underwent reverse transcription with random hexamers. TCRdb processed the immunoSEQ multiplex PCR reads anew with MiXCR; each CDR3 protein has one entry. The sample consists of about 140,000 distinct CDR3 sequences, about 95% of them appearing once. The source material was CD4+ T cells from PBMCs. Source of these receptors: a human donor with multiple sclerosis.

The J gene is TRBJ1-4, the V gene TRBV7-6, with D possibly TRBD1 on 6 matching bases. The germline V and J ends were trimmed by 1 base and 1 base, with 10 bases remaining between them. Germline V CDR1 and CDR2: SGHVS, FNYEAQ. The CDR3 contains 16 residues. CDR3 bases: TGTGCCAGCAGCTTAGACCAGGGGCTAACTAATGAAAAACTGTTTTTT. Protein: CASSLDQGLTNEKLFF.

This chain uses TRBV20-1 with TRBJ2-7; D is possibly TRBD2 (6 bases). The CDR3 is made up of 13 amino acids. V was trimmed by 6 bases and J by 1 base, leaving 13 bases between them. The germline gives CDR1 DFQATT, CDR2 SNEGSKA (reference sequence). As DNA, the CDR3 is TGCAGTGCCCTCGCGGGGAAATCCTACGAGCAGTACTTC. Translation: CSALAGKSYEQYF.

In its sample, this clonotype was seen a few times. One junction end does not reproduce the germline sequence, and a read error may be involved. This sequence joins TRBV5-1 and TRBJ2-6, with D tentatively TRBD1 (6 bases). Germline CDR1 is SGHRS and CDR2 is YFSETQ. There are 15 residues in the CDR3. The CDR3 nucleotides are TGTGCCAGCAGTTTAGCAGGGGCTGGGGCCAACGTCCTGACTTTC. Its protein is CASSLAGAGANVLTF.

This chain links TRBV20-1 with TRBJ2-2; 9 bases match TRBD1. Losses at the gene ends were 3 bases for V and 2 bases for J; bases not matched to a gene: 4. From germline, CDR1 is DFQATT and CDR2 SNEGSKA (reference sequence). There are 15 residues in the CDR3. The CDR3 here is CSARGQGGNTGELFF. CDR3 DNA: TGCAGTGCTAGGGGACAGGGAGGTAACACCGGGGAGCTGTTTTTT.

This chain uses TRBV9 with TRBJ1-3, with D maybe TRBD1 (6 bases). Trimming left V 4 bases short and J 0 bases short, with 14 bases between. The CDR3 has 16 residues. CDR1 is SGDLS, CDR2 YYNGEE, per germline. The CDR3 region is CASSPTPGVSGNTIYF. The CDR3 nucleotides are TGTGCCAGCAGCCCGACCCCAGGGGTCTCTGGAAACACCATATATTTT. Full variable domain (missing parts from reference TRBV9 and TRBJ1-3): DSGVTQTPKHLITATGQRVTLRCSPRSGDLSVYWYQQSLDQGLQFLIQYYNGEERAKGNILERFSAQQFPDLHSELNLSSLELGDSALYFCASSPTPGVSGNTIYFGEGSWLTVV.

The count of this clonotype is one. This sequence joins TRBV20-1 and TRBJ1-1; tentatively, D is TRBD1 (5 bases). The CDR3 is 15 residues long. The V gene lost 5 bases and the J gene lost 2 bases, with 18 bases spanning the gap. CDR1 and CDR2 from the germline V gene are DFQATT and SNEGSKA (reference sequence). The CDR3 spells CSAAVGSRVNTEAFF. CDR3 nucleotide sequence: TGCAGTGCTGCGGTGGGGTCCAGGGTCAACACTGAAGCTTTCTTT.

The CDR3: CAWKVRGSETQYF. CDR3 sequence (DNA): TGTGCCTGGAAAGTTCGAGGATCAGAGACCCAGTACTTC. The genes are TRBV30 and TRBJ2-5; D unresolved. The V and J ends lost 4 bases and 4 bases respectively, with 13 bases between them. Germline V gene lookup returns CDR1 GTSNPN and CDR2 SVGIG (reference sequence). This CDR3 spans 13 amino acids.

This chain uses TRBV4-1 with TRBJ2-7; 9 bases agree with TRBD1. The CDR3 is 15 residues long. CDR1 MGHRA and CDR2 YSYEKL come from the germline V gene. V lost 5 bases to trimming and J lost 4 bases; unmatched junction nucleotides: 9. CDR3 DNA: TGCGCCAGCAGCTCCACCGGGACAGGGAGATACGAGCAGTACTTC. As protein: CASSSTGTGRYEQYF.

The V gene is TRBV7-2, the J gene TRBJ1-6; D is uncertain. Germline CDR1 reads SGHTA; CDR2 reads FQGNSA. The CDR3 length is 17 residues. Trimming left V 2 bases short and J 7 bases short, with 18 bases between. Here the CDR3 DNA reads TGTGCCAGCAGCTTATACAGACCGGCTAGGGTGAATTCACCCCTCCACTTT. Its translation: CASSLYRPARVNSPLHF. Full variable domain (outside the CDR3, taken from reference TRBV7-2 and TRBJ1-6): GAGVSQSPSNKVTEKGKDVELRCDPISGHTALYWYRQSLGQGLEFLIYFQGNSAPDKSGLPSDRFSAERTGGSVSTLTIQRTQQEDSAVYLCASSLYRPARVNSPLHFGNGTRLTVT.

This clonotype was counted only a few times. The V call is TRBV6-2 or TRBV6-3, the J call TRBJ2-5; D might be TRBD1 or TRBD2, each matching 5 bases. Germline CDR1 is MNHEY and CDR2 is SVGEGT. V was pared by 2 bases and J by 4 bases, with 14 bases between. This CDR3 has 15 amino acids. The CDR3 is CASSYGGWQRETQYF. Written as DNA, the CDR3 is TGTGCCAGCAGTTACGGGGGATGGCAGCGAGAGACCCAGTACTTC.

This chain connects TRBV27 to TRBJ1-1; D is perhaps TRBD1 (6 bases). Germline V gene lookup returns CDR1 MNHEY and CDR2 SMNVEV (reference sequence). V was shortened by 5 bases and J by 1 base, with 11 bases between the two germline ends. This CDR3 has 14 residues. The CDR3 DNA sequence: TGTGCCAGCAGTACGAAGGGGGGGAACACTGAAGCTTTCTTT. It codes for CASSTKGGNTEAFF.

The chain uses TRBV21-1 and TRBJ2-3; the D segment call TRBD2 is taken from the table without a DNA check. TRBV21-1 is annotated as a pseudogene. The CDR3 length is 16 residues. The CDR3 DNA is TGTGCCAGCAGCAAAGCCGGCGGGAGGAAGGCGGCTACGCAGTATTTT. Encoded protein: CASSKAGGRKAATQYF.

The rearrangement joins TRBV14 to TRBJ2-1; 9 bases fit TRBD2. V trimming: 4 bases; J trimming: 5 bases; junction bases outside the gene matches: 9. This CDR3 region has 16 residues. Germline CDR1 is SGHDN and CDR2 is FVKESK. The DNA of the CDR3 is TGTGCCAGCAGCCGAGTGATAGCGGGGGCCAACAATGAGCAGTTCTTC. It specifies CASSRVIAGANNEQFF.

V and J are TRBV27 and TRBJ1-2; D perhaps matches TRBD1 (6 bases). Deletions cut 2 bases from V and 4 bases from J, with 17 bases between. CDR3 size: 16 residues. Germline CDR1 and CDR2: MNHEY and SMNVEV (reference sequence). CDR3 bases: TGTGCCAGCAGTTTACGTGGGGGGCAGGGCTCCTATGGCTACACCTTC. Encoded protein: CASSLRGGQGSYGYTF.

The rearrangement uses TRBV24-1 and TRBJ2-1; a possible D gene is TRBD2 (7 bases). The germline gives CDR1 KGHDR, CDR2 SFDVKD. V shed 4 bases and J shed 5 bases, with 11 bases lying between them. This CDR3 spans 14 amino acids. Written as DNA, the CDR3 is TGTGCCACCAGTGAGGGGGGGCCGAACAATGAGCAGTTCTTC. Translation: CATSEGGPNNEQFF.